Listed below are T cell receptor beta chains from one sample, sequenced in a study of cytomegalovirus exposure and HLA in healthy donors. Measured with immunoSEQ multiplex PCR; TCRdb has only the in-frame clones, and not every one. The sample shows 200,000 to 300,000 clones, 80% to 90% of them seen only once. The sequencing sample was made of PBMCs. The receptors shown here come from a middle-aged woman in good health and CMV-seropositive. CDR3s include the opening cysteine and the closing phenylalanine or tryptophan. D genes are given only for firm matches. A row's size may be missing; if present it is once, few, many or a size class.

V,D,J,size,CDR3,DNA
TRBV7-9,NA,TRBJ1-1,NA,CASSSPDLRGHTEAFF,TGTGCCAGCAGCTCGCCGGATCTGAGAGGGCACACTGAAGCTTTCTTT
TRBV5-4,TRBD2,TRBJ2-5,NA,CASSHLWAGGPETQYF,TGTGCCAGCAGCCACCTCTGGGCGGGAGGGCCGGAGACCCAGTACTTC
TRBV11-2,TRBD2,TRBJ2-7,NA,CASSSHGTSGPYEQYF,TGTGCCAGCAGCTCCCACGGGACTAGCGGTCCCTACGAGCAGTACTTC
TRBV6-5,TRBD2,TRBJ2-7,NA,CASRPPSGRTYEQYF,TGTGCCAGCAGACCCCCTAGCGGGAGAACCTACGAGCAGTACTTC
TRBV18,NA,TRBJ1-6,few,CASSTTGINSPLHF,TGTGCCAGCTCAACGACAGGAATAAATTCACCCCTCCACTTT
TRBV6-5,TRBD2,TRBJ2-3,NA,CASSYTGTSVTDTQYF,TGTGCCAGCAGTTACACCGGGACTAGCGTCACAGATACGCAGTATTTT
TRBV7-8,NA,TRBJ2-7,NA,CASSPPRSSYEQYF,TGTGCCAGCAGCCCCCCCCGGAGCTCCTACGAGCAGTACTTC
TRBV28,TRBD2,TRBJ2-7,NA,CASSLRGSGSGSEQYF,TGTGCCAGCAGTTTACGTGGTAGCGGGAGTGGGTCCGAGCAGTACTTC
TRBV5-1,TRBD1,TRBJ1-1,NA,CASSQGQGDPNTEAFF,TGCGCCAGCAGCCAAGGACAGGGGGATCCGAACACTGAAGCTTTCTTT
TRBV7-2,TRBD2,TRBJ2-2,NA,CASSLGLAGAGELFF,TGTGCCAGCAGCTTAGGCCTAGCGGGAGCCGGGGAGCTGTTTTTT
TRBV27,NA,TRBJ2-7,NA,CASRKRGGYEQYF,TGTGCCAGCAGAAAAAGGGGGGGGTACGAGCAGTACTTC
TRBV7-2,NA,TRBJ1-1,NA,CASSLVPGQNTEAFF,TGTGCCAGCAGCTTGGTACCCGGACAGAACACTGAAGCTTTCTTT
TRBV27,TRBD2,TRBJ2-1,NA,CASRTIAGFLNEQFF,TGTGCCAGTAGAACCATAGCGGGATTTCTGAATGAGCAGTTCTTC
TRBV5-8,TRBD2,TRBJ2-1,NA,CASRTRLASPNEQFF,TGTGCCAGCAGGACGAGACTAGCTTCCCCCAATGAGCAGTTCTTC
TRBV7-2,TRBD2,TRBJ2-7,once,CASSLTREGQGEQYF,TGTGCCAGCAGCTTAACACGGGAGGGTCAGGGGGAGCAGTACTTC
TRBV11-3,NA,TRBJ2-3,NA,CASSLGDSYRTDTQYF,TGTGCCAGCAGCTTAGGGGACTCTTACCGCACAGATACGCAGTATTTT
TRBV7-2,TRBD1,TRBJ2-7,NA,CASSPQQGVNYEQYF,TGTGCCAGCAGCCCACAACAGGGGGTAAACTACGAGCAGTACTTC
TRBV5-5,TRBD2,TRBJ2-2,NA,CASSLEGASGSGIHTGELFF,TGTGCCAGCAGCTTGGAAGGGGCTAGCGGGAGTGGCATACACACCGGGGAGCTGTTTTTT
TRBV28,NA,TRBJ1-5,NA,CASSPLAAPSNQPQHF,TGTGCCAGCAGTCCTCTTGCGGCCCCGAGCAATCAGCCCCAGCATTTT
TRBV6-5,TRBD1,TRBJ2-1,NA,CASSYPDRENEQFF,TGTGCCAGCAGTTACCCGGACAGGGAGAATGAGCAGTTCTTC
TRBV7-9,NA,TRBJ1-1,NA,CASSPLQGTGTEAFF,TGTGCCAGCAGCCCATTGCAGGGGACGGGGACTGAAGCTTTCTTT
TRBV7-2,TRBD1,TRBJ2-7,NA,CASSQPPGQGRKQYF,TGTGCCAGCAGCCAGCCACCGGGACAGGGAAGAAAGCAGTACTTC
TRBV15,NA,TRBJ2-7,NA,CATSRDPGTGNEQYF,TGTGCCACCAGCAGAGATCCAGGAACAGGGAACGAGCAGTACTTC
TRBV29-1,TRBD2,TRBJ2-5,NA,CSARPRSSGRADQETQYF,TGCAGCGCACGTCCCCGGTCTAGCGGGAGGGCCGACCAAGAGACCCAGTACTTC
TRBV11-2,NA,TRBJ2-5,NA,CASSLASALVTQYF,TGTGCCAGCAGCCTCGCTAGTGCCCTTGTGACCCAGTACTTC
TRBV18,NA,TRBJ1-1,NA,CASSPTENTEAFF,TGTGCCAGCTCACCGACAGAGAACACTGAAGCTTTCTTT
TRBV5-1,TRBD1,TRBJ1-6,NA,CASSLAGTGGTSPLHF,TGCGCCAGCAGCTTGGCAGGGACAGGGGGGACTTCACCCCTCCACTTT
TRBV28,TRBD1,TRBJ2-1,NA,CASTGTGINNEQFF,TGTGCCAGCACAGGGACAGGGATAAACAATGAGCAGTTCTTC
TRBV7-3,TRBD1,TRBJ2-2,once,CASSPTRSTGEGELFF,TGTGCCAGCAGCCCTACCCGCTCTACAGGGGAGGGGGAGCTGTTTTTT
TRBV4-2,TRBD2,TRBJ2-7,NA,CASSQDWGEGLSYEQYF,TGTGCCAGCAGCCAAGATTGGGGGGAGGGCCTTTCCTACGAGCAGTACTTC
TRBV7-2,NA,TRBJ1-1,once,CASSFTGSNTEAFF,TGTGCCAGCAGCTTCACAGGTTCGAACACTGAAGCTTTCTTT
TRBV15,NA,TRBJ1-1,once,CATSSDWTGLNTEAFF,TGTGCCACCAGCAGTGATTGGACGGGATTGAACACTGAAGCTTTCTTT
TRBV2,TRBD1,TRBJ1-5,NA,CASSSGTGSNQPQHF,TGTGCCAGCAGTTCCGGGACAGGGTCCAATCAGCCCCAGCATTTT
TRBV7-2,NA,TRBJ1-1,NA,CASSPRNTEAFF,TGTGCCAGCAGCCCTCGGAACACTGAAGCTTTCTTT
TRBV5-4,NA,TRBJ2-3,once,CASSLPYGGTPTDTQYF,TGTGCCAGCAGCTTGCCTTACGGCGGGACCCCCACAGATACGCAGTATTTT
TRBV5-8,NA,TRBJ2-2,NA,CASSASLNTGELFF,TGTGCCAGCAGCGCTAGCTTGAACACCGGGGAGCTGTTTTTT
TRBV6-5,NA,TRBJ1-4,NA,CASSTPAVGNEKLFF,TGTGCCAGCAGCACCCCTGCGGTGGGTAATGAAAAACTGTTTTTT
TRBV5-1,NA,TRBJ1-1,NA,CASSPRAGEGSTEAFF,TGCGCCAGCAGCCCTAGAGCAGGGGAGGGAAGCACTGAAGCTTTCTTT
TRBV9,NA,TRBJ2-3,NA,CASSVAVFTDTQYF,TGTGCCAGCAGCGTAGCGGTTTTCACAGATACGCAGTATTTT
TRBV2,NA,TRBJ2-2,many,CASRGDSSGAGELFF,TGTGCCAGCAGGGGGGACTCGTCGGGGGCCGGGGAGCTGTTTTTT
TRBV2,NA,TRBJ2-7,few,CASSVEGYEQYF,TGTGCCAGCAGTGTGGAGGGCTACGAGCAGTACTTC
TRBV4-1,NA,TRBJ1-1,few,CASSQDAHSTEAFF,TGCGCCAGCAGCCAAGATGCTCACAGCACTGAAGCTTTCTTT
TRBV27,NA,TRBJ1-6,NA,CASSSGTYNSPLHF,TGTGCCAGCAGTTCCGGGACCTATAATTCACCCCTCCACTTT
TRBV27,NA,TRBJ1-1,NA,CASSFGVGGTEAFF,TGTGCCAGCAGTTTCGGGGTAGGGGGAACTGAAGCTTTCTTT
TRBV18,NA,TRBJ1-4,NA,CASSQLTATNEKLFF,TGTGCCAGCTCACAACTGACAGCAACTAATGAAAAACTGTTTTTT
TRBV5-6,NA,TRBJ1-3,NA,CASSPAGLNTIYF,TGTGCCAGCAGCCCTGCAGGGCTCAACACCATATATTTT
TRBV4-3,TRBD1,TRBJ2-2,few,CASSQEQGVGNTGELFF,TGCGCCAGCAGCCAGGAACAGGGGGTAGGGAACACCGGGGAGCTGTTTTTT
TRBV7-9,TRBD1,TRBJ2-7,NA,CASSLAGGSVEQYF,TGTGCCAGCAGCTTGGCAGGGGGAAGTGTCGAGCAGTACTTC
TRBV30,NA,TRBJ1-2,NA,CASPLTNRDGYTF,TGTGCCTCCCCACTTACGAACAGAGATGGCTACACCTTC
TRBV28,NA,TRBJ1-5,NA,CASSYGHINQPQHF,TGTGCCAGCAGTTACGGACATATCAATCAGCCCCAGCATTTT
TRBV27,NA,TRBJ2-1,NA,CASSWTEDNEQFF,TGTGCCAGCAGTTGGACAGAGGACAATGAGCAGTTCTTC
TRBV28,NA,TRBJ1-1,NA,CASSAPNFNTEAFF,TGTGCCAGCAGTGCCCCGAACTTTAACACTGAAGCTTTCTTT
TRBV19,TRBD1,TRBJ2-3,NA,CASSIQGASDTQYF,TGTGCCAGTAGTATACAGGGGGCTAGTGATACGCAGTATTTT
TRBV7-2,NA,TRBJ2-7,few,CASSAGRTSYEQYF,TGTGCCAGCAGCGCGGGGCGGACCTCCTACGAGCAGTACTTC
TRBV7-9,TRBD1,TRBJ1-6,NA,CASRGAGGDSPLHF,TGTGCCAGCAGGGGGGCAGGGGGCGATTCACCCCTCCACTTT
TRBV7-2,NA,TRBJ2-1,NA,CASSLSLLLSAYNEQFF,TGTGCCAGCAGCTTATCTTTACTACTTAGTGCCTACAATGAGCAGTTCTTC